This TCR beta chain was recorded in a study of post-analysis software for immune sequencing data. This clonotype has only a few counts. The target antigen is unknown. CDR1 and CDR2 from the germline V gene are DFQATT and SNEGSKA (reference sequence). Losses at the gene ends were 6 bases for V and 6 bases for J; bases not matched to a gene: 7. This CDR3 region has 13 residues. Regarding the study as a whole: Controls had significantly higher normalized Chao1 diversity than multiple sclerosis patients. Those samples that were prepared in the same batch co-clustered strongly by F measure. Patients used about five TRBV segments, including TRBV5-6, TRBV5-1 and TRBV20-1, more often than controls.

The TCR beta cDNA libraries carried unique molecular identifiers. There were roughly 1 to 11 million T cells, and around 460,000 cDNA molecules came from them. One entry per CDR3 protein results from TCRdb running MiXCR on the PCR reads. The sample carries approximately 730,000 distinct CDR3 sequences, roughly 30% recorded once. This clonotype was sampled from a girl aged 5 to 17 with multiple sclerosis. J is TRBJ1-4 and V is TRBV20-1; 7 nucleotides match TRBD1. Sequencing was done on a sample of blood. CDR3 nucleotide sequence: TGCAGTGCCCCGGGACAGTCAGATGAAAAACTGTTTTTT. Translated: CSAPGQSDEKLFF.